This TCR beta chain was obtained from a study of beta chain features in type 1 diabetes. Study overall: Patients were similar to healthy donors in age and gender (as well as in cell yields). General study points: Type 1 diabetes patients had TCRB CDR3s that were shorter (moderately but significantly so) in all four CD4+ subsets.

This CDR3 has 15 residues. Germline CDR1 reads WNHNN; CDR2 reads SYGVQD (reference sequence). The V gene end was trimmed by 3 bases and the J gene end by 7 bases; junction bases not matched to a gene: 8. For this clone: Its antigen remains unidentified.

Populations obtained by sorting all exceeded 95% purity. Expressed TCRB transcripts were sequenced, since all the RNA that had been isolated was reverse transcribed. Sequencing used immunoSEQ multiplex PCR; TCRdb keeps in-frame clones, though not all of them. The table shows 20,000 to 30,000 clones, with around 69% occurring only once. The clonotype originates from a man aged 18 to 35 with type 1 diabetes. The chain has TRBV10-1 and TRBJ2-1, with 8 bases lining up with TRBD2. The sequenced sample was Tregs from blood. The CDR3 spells CASSDSLAGFNEQFF. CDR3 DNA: TGCGCCAGCAGTGACAGTCTAGCGGGCTTTAATGAGCAGTTCTTC.